The following is a T cell receptor (beta chain) sequence with its context. The CDR3 has 16 residues. Looked up from germline, CDR1 is SGHRS and CDR2 is YFSETQ. Trimming at V came to 4 bases and at J to 3 bases, leaving 10 bases not matched to a gene. The study reverse transcribed the entire isolated RNA, so it sequenced expressed TCRB transcripts. Libraries were prepared by immunoSEQ multiplex PCR; TCRdb keeps only in-frame clonotypes and omits some of them. The repertoire holds more than 140,000 clones, approximately 9.8% seen once, with 0.55% to 0.65% in the top ten. This specimen belongs to a study of beta chain features in type 1 diabetes.

The chain carries TRBV5-1 and TRBJ2-3; 8 positions match TRBD2. The sample consisted of central memory CD4+ T cells from blood. The TCR comes from a woman aged 40 to 50 in good health. The CDR3 reads CASSASGGIGTDTQYF. DNA for the CDR3: TGCGCCAGCAGCGCCTCGGGGGGGATCGGGACAGATACGCAGTATTTT.